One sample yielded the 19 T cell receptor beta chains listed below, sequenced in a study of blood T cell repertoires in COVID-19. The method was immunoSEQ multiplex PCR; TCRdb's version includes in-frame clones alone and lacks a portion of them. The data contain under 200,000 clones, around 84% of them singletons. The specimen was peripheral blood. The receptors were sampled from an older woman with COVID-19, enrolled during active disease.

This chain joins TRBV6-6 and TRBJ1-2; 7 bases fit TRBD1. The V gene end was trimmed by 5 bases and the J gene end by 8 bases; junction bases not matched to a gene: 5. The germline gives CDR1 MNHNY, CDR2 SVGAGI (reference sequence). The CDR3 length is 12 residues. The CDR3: CASSKQGEGYTF. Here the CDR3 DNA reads TGTGCCAGCAGTAAGCAGGGGGAAGGCTACACCTTC.

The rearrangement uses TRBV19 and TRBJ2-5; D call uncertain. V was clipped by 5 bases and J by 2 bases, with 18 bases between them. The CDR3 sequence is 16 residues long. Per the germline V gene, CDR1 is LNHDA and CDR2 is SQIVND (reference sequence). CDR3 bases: TGTGCCAGTAGTGCCCCGTGGGCAGCCGCACAAGAGACCCAGTACTTC. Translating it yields CASSAPWAAAQETQYF.

The CDR3 sequence: CAISEFVAGGYEQYF. Written as DNA, the CDR3 is TGTGCCATCAGTGAGTTTGTGGCAGGGGGATACGAGCAGTACTTC. The gene calls are TRBV10-3 and TRBJ2-7, with 7 bases identical to TRBD1. V gave up 1 base and J gave up 4 bases; unmatched junction bases: 7. The CDR3 length is 15 residues. Germline CDR1 is ENHRY and CDR2 is SYGVKD.

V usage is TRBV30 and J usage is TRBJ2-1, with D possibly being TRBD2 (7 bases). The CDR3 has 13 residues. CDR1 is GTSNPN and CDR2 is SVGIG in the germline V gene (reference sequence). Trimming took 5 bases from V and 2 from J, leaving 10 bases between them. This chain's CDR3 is CAWDGGPYNEQFF. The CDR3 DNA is TGTGCCTGGGACGGGGGGCCCTACAATGAGCAGTTCTTC.

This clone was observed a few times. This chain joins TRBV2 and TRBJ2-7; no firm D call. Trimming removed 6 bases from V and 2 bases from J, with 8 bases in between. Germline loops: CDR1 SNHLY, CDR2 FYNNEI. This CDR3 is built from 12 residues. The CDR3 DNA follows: TGTGCCAGCAGCGGCAGGACCTACGAGCAGTACTTC. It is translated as CASSGRTYEQYF.

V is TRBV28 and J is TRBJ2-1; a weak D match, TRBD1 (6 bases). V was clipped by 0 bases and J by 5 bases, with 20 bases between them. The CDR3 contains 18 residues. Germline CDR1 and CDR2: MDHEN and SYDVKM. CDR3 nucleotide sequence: TGTGCCAGCAGTTTATGGGTATTGGGGGCGCGAGCGGACAATGAGCAGTTCTTC. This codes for CASSLWVLGARADNEQFF.

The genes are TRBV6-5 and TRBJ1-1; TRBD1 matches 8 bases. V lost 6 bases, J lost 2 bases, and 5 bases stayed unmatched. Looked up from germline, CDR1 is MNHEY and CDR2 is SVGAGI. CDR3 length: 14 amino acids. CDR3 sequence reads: CASSFRGPNTEAFF. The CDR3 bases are TGTGCCAGCAGCTTCAGGGGGCCTAACACTGAAGCTTTCTTT.

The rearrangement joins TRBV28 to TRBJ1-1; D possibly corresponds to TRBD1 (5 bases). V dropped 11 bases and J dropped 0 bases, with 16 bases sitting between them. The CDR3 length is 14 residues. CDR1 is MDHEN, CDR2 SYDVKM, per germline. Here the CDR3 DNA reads TGTGCCTGTCCCGCGGGGGTTTTGAACACTGAAGCTTTCTTT. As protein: CACPAGVLNTEAFF.

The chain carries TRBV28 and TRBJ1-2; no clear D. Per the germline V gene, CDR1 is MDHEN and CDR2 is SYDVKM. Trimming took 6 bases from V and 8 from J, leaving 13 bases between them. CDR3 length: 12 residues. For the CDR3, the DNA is TGTGCCAGCAGGGAGGCGGGTAAAGGCTACACCTTC. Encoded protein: CASREAGKGYTF.

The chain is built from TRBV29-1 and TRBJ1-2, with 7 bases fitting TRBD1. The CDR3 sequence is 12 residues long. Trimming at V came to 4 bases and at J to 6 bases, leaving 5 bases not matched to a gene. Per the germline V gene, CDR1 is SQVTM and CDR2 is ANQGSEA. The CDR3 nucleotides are TGCAGCGTTGCGGACAGGCTTCATGGCTACACCTTC. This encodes CSVADRLHGYTF.

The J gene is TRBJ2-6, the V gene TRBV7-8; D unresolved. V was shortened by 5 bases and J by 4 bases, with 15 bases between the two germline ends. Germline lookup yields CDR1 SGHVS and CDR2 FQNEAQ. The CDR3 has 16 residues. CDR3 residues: CASSQPAATGANVLTF. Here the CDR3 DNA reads TGTGCCAGCAGCCAACCGGCAGCGACCGGGGCCAACGTCCTGACTTTC.

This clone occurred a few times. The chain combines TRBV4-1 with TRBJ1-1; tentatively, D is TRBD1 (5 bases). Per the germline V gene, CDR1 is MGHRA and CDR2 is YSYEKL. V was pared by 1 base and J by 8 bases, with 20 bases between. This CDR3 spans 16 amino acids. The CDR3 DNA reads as TGCGCCAGCAGCCAAGTCCGGCACAGGTCTTGGGGAGAAGCTTTCTTT. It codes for CASSQVRHRSWGEAFF.

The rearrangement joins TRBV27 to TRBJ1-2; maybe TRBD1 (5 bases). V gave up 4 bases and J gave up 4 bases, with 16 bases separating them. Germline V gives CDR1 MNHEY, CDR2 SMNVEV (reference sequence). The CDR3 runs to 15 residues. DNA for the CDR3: TGTGCCAGCAGTTCTCGCCCGGCGGGGCTCTATGGCTACACCTTC. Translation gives CASSSRPAGLYGYTF.

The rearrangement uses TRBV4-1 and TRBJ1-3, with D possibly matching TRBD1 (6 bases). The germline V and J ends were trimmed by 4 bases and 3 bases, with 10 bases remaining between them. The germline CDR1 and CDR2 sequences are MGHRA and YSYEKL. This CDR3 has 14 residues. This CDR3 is CASSRTGFGNTIYF. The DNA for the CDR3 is TGCGCCAGCAGCCGAACAGGGTTTGGAAACACCATATATTTT.

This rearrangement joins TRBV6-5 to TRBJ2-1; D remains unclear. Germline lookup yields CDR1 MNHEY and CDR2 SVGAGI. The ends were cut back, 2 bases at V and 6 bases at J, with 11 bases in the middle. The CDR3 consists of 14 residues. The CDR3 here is CASSYRLVRNEQFF. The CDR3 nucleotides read TGTGCCAGCAGTTACCGGCTAGTTCGCAATGAGCAGTTCTTC.

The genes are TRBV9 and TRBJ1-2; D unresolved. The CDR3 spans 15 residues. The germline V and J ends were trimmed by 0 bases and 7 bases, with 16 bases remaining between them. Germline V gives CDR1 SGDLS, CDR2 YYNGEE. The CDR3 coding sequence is TGTGCCAGCAGCGTAGGTCCCAGCGCGGTGGGTGGCTACACCTTC. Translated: CASSVGPSAVGGYTF.

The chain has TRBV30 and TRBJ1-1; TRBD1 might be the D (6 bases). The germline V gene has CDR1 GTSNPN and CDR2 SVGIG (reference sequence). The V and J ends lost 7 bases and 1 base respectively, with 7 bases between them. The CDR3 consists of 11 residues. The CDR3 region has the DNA TGTGCCTCACAGGGGAACACTGAAGCTTTCTTT. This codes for CASQGNTEAFF. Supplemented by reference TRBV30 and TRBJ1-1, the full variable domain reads SQTIHQWPATLVQPVGSPLSLECTVEGTSNPNLYWYRQAAGRGLQLLFYSVGIGQISSEVPQNLSASRPQDRQFILSSKKLLLSDSGFYLCASQGNTEAFFGQGTRLTVV.

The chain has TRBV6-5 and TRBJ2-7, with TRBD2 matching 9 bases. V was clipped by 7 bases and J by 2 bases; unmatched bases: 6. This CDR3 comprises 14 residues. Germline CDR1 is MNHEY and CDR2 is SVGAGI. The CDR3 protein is CASTQAGGPYEQYF. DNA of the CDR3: TGTGCCAGCACCCAAGCGGGAGGCCCCTACGAGCAGTACTTC.

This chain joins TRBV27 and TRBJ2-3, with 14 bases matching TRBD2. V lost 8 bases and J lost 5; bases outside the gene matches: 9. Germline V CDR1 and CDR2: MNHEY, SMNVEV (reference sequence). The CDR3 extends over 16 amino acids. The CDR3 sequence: CASSKGLAGGQDTQYF. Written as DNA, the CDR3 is TGTGCCAGCTCTAAAGGACTAGCGGGGGGCCAAGATACGCAGTATTTT.